The text below deals with one TCR beta chain. From germline, CDR1 is SGHAT and CDR2 FQNNGV. With 7 bases removed from V and 3 bases from J, the gap between germline ends came to 12 bases. The length of the CDR3 is 13 residues. The sample comes from a study of blood T cell repertoires in COVID-19. Original handling: From reference gene primer amplification, estimates of nucleated cell counts were derived. Sequencing used immunoSEQ multiplex PCR; TCRdb keeps in-frame clones, though not all of them. V and J calls and clone size are as listed in that table; D and trimming were resolved from the DNA. The table shows some 70,000 clones, with 85% occurring only once.

The sequencing input was peripheral blood. This clonotype originated in a man older than 75 with acute or convalescent COVID-19. The chain uses TRBV11-2 and TRBJ1-2; D is ambiguous. As DNA, the CDR3 is TGTGCCAGCAAGGTTACAGCTCACTATGGCTACACCTTC. It encodes CASKVTAHYGYTF.